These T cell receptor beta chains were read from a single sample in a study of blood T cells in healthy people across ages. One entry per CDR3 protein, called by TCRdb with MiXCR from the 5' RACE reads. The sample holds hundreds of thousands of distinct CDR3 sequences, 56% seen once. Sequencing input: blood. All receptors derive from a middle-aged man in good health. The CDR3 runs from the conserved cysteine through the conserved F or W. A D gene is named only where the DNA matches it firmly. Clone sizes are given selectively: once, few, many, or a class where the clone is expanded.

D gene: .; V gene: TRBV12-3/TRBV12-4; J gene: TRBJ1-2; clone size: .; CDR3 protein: CASREDGPVYTF; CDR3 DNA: TGTGCCAGCAGGGAGGACGGTCCCGTCTACACCTTC
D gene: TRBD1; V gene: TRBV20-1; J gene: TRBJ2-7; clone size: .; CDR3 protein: CSAIATVPGQPYEQYF; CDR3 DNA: TGCAGTGCTATTGCGACCGTCCCGGGACAGCCGTACGAGCAGTACTTC
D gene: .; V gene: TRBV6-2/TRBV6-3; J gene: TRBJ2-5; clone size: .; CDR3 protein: CASSYCRIQETQYF; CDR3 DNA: TGTGCCAGCAGTTATTGCCGGATACAAGAGACCCAGTACTTC
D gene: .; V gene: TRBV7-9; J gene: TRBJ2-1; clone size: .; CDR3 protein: CASSLAGSLTQQFF; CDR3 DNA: TGTGCCAGCAGCTTAGCCGGATCCCTGACGCAGCAGTTCTTC
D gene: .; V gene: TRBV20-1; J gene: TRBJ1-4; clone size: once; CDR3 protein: CSAIGTSTNEKLFF; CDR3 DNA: TGCAGTGCTATAGGGACATCAACTAATGAAAAACTGTTTTTT
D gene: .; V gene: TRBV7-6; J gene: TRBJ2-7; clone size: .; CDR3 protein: CASSSGVNSYEQYF; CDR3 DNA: TGTGCCAGCAGCTCCGGGGTTAACTCCTACGAGCAGTACTTC
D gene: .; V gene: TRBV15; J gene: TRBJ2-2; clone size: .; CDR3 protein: CATSRDRISATGELFF; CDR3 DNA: TGTGCCACCAGCAGAGACCGGATTTCGGCGACCGGGGAGCTGTTTTTT
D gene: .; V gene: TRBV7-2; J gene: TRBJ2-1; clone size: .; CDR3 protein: CASSPRGAGDEQFF; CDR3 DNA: TGTGCCAGCAGCCCACGGGGGGCGGGGGATGAGCAGTTCTTC
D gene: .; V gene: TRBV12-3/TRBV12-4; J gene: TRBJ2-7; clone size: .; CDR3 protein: CASSQDSRSYEQYF; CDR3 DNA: TGTGCCAGCAGCCAGGACAGCCGCTCCTACGAGCAGTACTTC
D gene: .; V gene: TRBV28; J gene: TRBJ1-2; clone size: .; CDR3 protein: CASSLGPEQSYGYTF; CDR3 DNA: TGTGCCAGCAGTTTAGGACCCGAACAGAGCTATGGCTACACCTTC
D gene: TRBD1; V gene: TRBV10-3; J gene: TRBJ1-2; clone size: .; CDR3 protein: CAISELQGATANYGYTF; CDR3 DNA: TGTGCCATCAGTGAGTTGCAGGGGGCGACTGCTAACTATGGCTACACCTTC
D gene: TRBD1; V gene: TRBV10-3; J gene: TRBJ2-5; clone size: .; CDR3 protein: CAITSGQGNLQETQYF; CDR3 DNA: TGTGCCATCACCTCGGGACAGGGTAATCTCCAAGAGACCCAGTACTTC
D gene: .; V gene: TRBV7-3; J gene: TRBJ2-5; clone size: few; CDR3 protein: CASSVQAGGETQYF; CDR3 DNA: TGTGCCAGCTCGGTACAGGCCGGGGGAGAGACCCAGTACTTC
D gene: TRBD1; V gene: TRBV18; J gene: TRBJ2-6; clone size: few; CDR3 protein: CASSLNRGSSGANVLTF; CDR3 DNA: TGTGCCAGCTCACTCAACAGGGGTTCCTCTGGGGCCAACGTCCTGACTTTC
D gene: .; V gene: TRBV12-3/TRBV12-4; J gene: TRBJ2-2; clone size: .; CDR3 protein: CASTLTEGELFF; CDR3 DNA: TGTGCCAGCACTCTGACTGAAGGGGAGCTGTTTTTT
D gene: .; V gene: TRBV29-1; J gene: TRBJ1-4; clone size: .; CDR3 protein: CSVGAGVNEKLFF; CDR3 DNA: TGCAGCGTTGGTGCTGGGGTTAATGAAAAACTGTTTTTT
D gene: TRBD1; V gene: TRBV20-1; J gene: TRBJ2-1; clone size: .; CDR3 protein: CSAAGTGRPLNEQFF; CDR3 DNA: TGCAGTGCCGCCGGGACAGGGAGGCCTCTCAATGAGCAGTTCTTC
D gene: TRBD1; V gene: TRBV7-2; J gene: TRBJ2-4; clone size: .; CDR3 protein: CASSLEGQIAKNIQYF; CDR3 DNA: TGTGCCAGCAGCTTAGAGGGACAGATAGCCAAAAACATTCAGTACTTC